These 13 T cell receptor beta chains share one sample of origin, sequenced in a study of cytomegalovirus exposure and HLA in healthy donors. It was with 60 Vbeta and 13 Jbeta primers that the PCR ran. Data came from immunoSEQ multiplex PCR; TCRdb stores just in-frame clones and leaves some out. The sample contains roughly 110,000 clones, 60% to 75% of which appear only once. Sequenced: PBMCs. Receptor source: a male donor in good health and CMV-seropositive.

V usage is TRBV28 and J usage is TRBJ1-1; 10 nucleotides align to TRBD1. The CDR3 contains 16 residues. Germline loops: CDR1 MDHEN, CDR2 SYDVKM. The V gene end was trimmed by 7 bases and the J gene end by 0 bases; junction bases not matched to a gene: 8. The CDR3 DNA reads TGTGCCAGCAAGGGGACAGGGGAGGGCCTGAACACTGAAGCTTTCTTT. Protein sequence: CASKGTGEGLNTEAFF.

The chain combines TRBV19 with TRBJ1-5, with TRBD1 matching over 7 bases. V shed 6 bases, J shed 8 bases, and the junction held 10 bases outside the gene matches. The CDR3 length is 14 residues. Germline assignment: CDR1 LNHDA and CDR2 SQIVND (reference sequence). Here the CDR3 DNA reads TGTGCCAGTAGCCTCAACAGGGGATGGGAGCCCCAGCATTTT. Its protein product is CASSLNRGWEPQHF.

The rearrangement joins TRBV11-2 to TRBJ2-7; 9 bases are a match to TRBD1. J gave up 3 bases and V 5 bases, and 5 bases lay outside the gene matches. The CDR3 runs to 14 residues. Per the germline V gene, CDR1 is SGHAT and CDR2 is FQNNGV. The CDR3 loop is CASSLQGAFYEQYF. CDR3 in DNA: TGTGCCAGCAGCCTACAGGGGGCGTTCTACGAGCAGTACTTC.

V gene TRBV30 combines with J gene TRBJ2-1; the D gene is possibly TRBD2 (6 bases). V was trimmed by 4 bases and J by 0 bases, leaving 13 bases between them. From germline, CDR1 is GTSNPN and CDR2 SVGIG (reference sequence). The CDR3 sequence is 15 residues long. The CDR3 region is CAWMRRGRSYNEQFF. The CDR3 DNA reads TGTGCCTGGATGAGGCGGGGCCGCTCCTACAATGAGCAGTTCTTC.

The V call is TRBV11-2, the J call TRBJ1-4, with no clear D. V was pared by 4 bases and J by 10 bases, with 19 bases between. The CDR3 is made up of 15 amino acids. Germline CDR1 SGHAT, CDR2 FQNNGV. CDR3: CASSSLISKPGKLFF. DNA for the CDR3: TGTGCCAGCAGCTCCCTTATAAGCAAACCTGGAAAACTGTTTTTT.

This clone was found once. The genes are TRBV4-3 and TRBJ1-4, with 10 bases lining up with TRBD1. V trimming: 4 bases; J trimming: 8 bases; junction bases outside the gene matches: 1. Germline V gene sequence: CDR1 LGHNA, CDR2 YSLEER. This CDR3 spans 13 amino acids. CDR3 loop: CASSLDRGEKLFF. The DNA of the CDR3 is TGCGCCAGCAGCCTGGACAGGGGGGAAAAACTGTTTTTT.

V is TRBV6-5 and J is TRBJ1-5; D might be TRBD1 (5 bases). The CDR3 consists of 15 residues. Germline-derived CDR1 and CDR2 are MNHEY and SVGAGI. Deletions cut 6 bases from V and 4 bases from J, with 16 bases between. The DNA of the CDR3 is TGTGCCAGCAGCCCGAGACGGGGGGTAAATCAGCCCCAGCATTTT. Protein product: CASSPRRGVNQPQHF.

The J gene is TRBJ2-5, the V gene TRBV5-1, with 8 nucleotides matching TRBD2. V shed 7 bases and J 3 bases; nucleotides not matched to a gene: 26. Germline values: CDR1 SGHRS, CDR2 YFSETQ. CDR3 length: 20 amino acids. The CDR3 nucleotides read TGCGCCAGCCAAACGGCGGGAGGACCTTTCCCGGGTAGGAACAAAGAGACCCAGTACTTC. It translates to CASQTAGGPFPGRNKETQYF.

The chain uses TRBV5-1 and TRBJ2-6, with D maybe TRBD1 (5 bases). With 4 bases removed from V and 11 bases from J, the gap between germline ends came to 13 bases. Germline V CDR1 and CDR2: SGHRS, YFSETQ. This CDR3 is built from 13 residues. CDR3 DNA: TGCGCCAGCAGCCCGGGCCAGGGCGACGTCCTGACTTTC. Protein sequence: CASSPGQGDVLTF.

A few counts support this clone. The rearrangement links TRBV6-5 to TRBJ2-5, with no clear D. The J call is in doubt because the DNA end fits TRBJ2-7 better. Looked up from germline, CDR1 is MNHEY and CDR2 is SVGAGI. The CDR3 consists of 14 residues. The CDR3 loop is CASSYSRRHYEQYF. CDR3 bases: TGTGCCAGCAGTTACTCGAGGCGGCACTACGAGCAGTACTTC.

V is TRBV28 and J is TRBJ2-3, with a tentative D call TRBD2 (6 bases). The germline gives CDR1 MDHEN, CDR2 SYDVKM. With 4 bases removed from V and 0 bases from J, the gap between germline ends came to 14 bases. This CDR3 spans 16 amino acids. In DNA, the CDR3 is TGTGCCAGCAGTTCCTCTTGGCGGGATAGCACAGATACGCAGTATTTT. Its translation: CASSSSWRDSTDTQYF.

The CDR3 loop reads CASSWGQGAQETQYF. DNA of the CDR3: TGCGCCAGCAGCTGGGGACAGGGGGCTCAAGAGACCCAGTACTTC. The gene calls are TRBV5-1 and TRBJ2-5, with 12 positions matching TRBD1. V was clipped by 3 bases and J by 2 bases; unmatched bases: 2. Germline-derived CDR1 and CDR2 are SGHRS and YFSETQ. The CDR3 loop spans 15 amino acids.

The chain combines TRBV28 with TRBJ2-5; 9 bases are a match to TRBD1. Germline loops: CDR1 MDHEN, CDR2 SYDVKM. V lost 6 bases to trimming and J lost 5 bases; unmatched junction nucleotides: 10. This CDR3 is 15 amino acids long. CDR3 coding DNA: TGTGCCAGCAGAACCCACAGGGGGCTCGGGGAGACCCAGTACTTC. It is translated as CASRTHRGLGETQYF.